This entry is about one TCR beta chain. The V and J ends lost 6 bases and 4 bases respectively, with 19 bases between them. The CDR3 is 15 amino acids. Germline V CDR1 and CDR2: MDHEN, SYDVKM. The source of the sample is a study of graft-versus-host responses after intestinal transplantation. On the study more broadly: Transplants given to recipients were multivisceral, liver-intestinal, or isolated intestinal.

Assay used: immunoSEQ multiplex PCR; TCRdb lists only in-frame clones, some missing. The data hold some 1,800 clones, with 85% to 90% observed a single time. Investigators treated the graft tissue so that it released intraepithelial and lamina propria lymphocytes. The receptor's source is a human patient who received an intestinal transplant, so some T cells may come from the graft donor. The rearrangement links TRBV28 to TRBJ2-7, with D tentatively TRBD1 (6 bases). This material consisted of ileum tissue, taken about 350 days after intestinal transplantation. CDR3 nucleotides: TGTGCCAGCAGCATGACGGTGACAGGTGGTTACGAGCAGTACTTC. Protein product: CASSMTVTGGYEQYF.